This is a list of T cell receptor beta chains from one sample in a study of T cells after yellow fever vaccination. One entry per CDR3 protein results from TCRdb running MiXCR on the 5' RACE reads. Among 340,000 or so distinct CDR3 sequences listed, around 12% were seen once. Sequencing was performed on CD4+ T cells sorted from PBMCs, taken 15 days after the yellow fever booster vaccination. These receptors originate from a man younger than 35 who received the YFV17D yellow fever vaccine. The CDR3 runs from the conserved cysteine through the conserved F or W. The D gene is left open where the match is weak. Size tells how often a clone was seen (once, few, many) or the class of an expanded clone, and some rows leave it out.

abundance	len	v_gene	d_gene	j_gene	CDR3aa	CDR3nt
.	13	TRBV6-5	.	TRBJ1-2	CASRDGHHYGYTF	TGTGCCAGCAGGGATGGACATCACTATGGCTACACCTTC
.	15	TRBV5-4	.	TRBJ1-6	CASSRKAWDNSPLHF	TGTGCCAGCAGCAGAAAGGCCTGGGATAATTCACCCCTCCACTTT
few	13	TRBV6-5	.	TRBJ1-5	CASSGGGMQPQHF	TGTGCCAGCTCCGGGGGGGGTATGCAGCCCCAGCATTTT
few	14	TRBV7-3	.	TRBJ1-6	CASSLRGYNSPLHF	TGTGCCAGCAGCTTAAGGGGGTATAATTCACCCCTCCACTTT
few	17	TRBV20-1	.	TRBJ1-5	CSAWGWSGGPYNQPQHF	TGCAGTGCTTGGGGTTGGTCGGGGGGACCTTACAATCAGCCCCAGCATTTT
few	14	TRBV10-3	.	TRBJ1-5	CAISESMIQQPQHF	TGTGCCATCAGTGAGTCGATGATTCAGCAGCCCCAGCATTTT
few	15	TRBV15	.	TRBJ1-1	CATSREGGGSSEAFF	TGTGCCACCAGCAGAGAAGGGGGTGGTAGCTCTGAAGCTTTCTTT
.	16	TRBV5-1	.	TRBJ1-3	CASSLDGSLSGNTIYF	TGCGCCAGCAGCTTGGACGGGTCACTCTCTGGAAACACCATATATTTT
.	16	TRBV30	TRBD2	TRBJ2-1	CAWSSGGPSSYNEQFF	TGTGCCTGGAGTAGCGGGGGGCCTAGCTCCTACAATGAGCAGTTCTTC
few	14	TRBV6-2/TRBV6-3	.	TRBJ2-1	CASSPRRGTHEQFF	TGTGCCAGCAGCCCCAGACGGGGTACCCATGAGCAGTTCTTC
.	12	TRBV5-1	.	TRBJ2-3	CASSWLGDTQYF	TGCGCCAGCAGCTGGCTGGGGGATACGCAGTATTTT
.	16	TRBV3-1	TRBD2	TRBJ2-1	CASSLLRASGYNEQFF	TGTGCCAGCAGCCTACTCCGGGCTAGCGGTTACAATGAGCAGTTCTTC
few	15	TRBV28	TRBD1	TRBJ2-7	CASSLLGTGGFEQYF	TGTGCCAGCAGTTTATTAGGGACAGGGGGTTTCGAGCAGTACTTC
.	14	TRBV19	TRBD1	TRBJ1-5	CASRYRGANQPQHF	TGTGCCAGTCGGTACAGGGGGGCCAATCAGCCCCAGCATTTT
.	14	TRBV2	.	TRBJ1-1	CASSESLRIGGAFF	TGTGCCAGCAGTGAGAGTCTCAGAATTGGTGGAGCTTTCTTT
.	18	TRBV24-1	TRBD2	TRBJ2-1	CATSDSGLAGGVEDEQFF	TGTGCCACCAGTGACTCGGGACTAGCGGGGGGCGTGGAGGATGAGCAGTTCTTC
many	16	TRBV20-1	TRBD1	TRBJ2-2	CSARIPGQESTGELFF	TGCAGTGCTAGGATACCGGGACAGGAATCCACCGGGGAGCTGTTTTTT
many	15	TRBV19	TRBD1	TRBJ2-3	CASSPWDRGEDTQYF	TGTGCCAGTAGTCCCTGGGACAGGGGAGAAGATACGCAGTATTTT
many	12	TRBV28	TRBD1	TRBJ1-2	CASTQGGVGYTF	TGTGCCAGCACTCAGGGGGGCGTAGGCTACACCTTC
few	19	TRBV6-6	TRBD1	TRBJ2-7	CASSYSGGQGPRGIYEQYF	TGTGCCAGCAGTTACTCCGGCGGACAGGGGCCGCGAGGTATCTACGAGCAGTACTTC
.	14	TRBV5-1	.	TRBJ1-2	CASSLRTANYGYTF	TGCGCCAGCAGCTTAAGGACAGCCAACTATGGCTACACCTTC
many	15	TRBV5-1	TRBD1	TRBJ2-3	CASSQGQANTDTQYF	TGCGCCAGCAGCCAGGGACAGGCGAACACAGATACGCAGTATTTT
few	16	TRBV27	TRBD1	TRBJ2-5	CASSFQGVPTPGTQYF	TGTGCCAGCAGTTTTCAGGGGGTGCCTACCCCCGGGACCCAGTACTTC
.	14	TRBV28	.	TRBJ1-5	CASRGGAGNQPQHF	TGTGCCAGCCGTGGTGGGGCCGGCAATCAGCCCCAGCATTTT
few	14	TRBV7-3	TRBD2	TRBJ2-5	CASSAIGGLETQYF	TGTGCCAGCAGCGCCATCGGGGGGTTGGAGACCCAGTACTTC
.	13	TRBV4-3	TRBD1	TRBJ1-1	CASSQGGQGVAFF	TGCGCCAGCAGCCAAGGAGGGCAGGGGGTAGCTTTCTTT
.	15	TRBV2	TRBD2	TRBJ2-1	CASSEQGLADNEQFF	TGTGCCAGCAGTGAACAAGGGCTAGCGGACAATGAGCAGTTCTTC
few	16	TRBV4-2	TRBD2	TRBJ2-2	CASSPSGGPGTGELFF	TGTGCCAGCAGCCCTAGCGGGGGGCCAGGGACCGGGGAGCTGTTTTTT